The 15 T cell receptor beta chains reported below all come from one sample, sequenced in a study of blood T cells in healthy people across ages. A J-beta primer mix and a sample-barcoded 5' primer were used in a second PCR of roughly 7 to 12 cycles. TCRdb used MiXCR to reprocess the 5' RACE reads, holding one entry per CDR3 protein. This table holds 540,000 or so distinct CDR3 sequences, less than 25% found once. The same data also contributed to another study, on T cells of mothers and their children.

The sample consisted of blood. These TCRs come from a boy aged 5-17 years in good health.

This clonotype has more than one count but fewer than ten. The chain employs TRBV20-1 and TRBJ1-2; 7 bases are a match to TRBD1. Losses at the gene ends were 2 bases for V and 8 bases for J; bases not matched to a gene: 8. This CDR3 spans 13 amino acids. CDR1 is DFQATT, CDR2 SNEGSKA, per germline (reference sequence). CDR3 residues: CSARPRTGSGYTF. The DNA of the CDR3 is TGCAGTGCTAGACCCCGGACAGGCTCCGGCTACACCTTC.

The V call is TRBV4-2, the J call TRBJ1-1, with D perhaps TRBD1 (5 bases). The CDR3 length is 15 residues. CDR1 is LGHNA, CDR2 YNFKEQ, per germline. V was shortened by 0 bases and J by 3 bases, with 11 bases between the two germline ends. The CDR3: CASSQEAGTDTEAFF. The CDR3 DNA is TGTGCCAGCAGCCAAGAAGCCGGGACGGACACTGAAGCTTTCTTT.

The rearrangement joins TRBV28 to TRBJ1-3, with TRBD1 matching 7 bases. Germline CDR1 is MDHEN and CDR2 is SYDVKM. The CDR3 extends over 16 amino acids. V lost 5 bases and J lost 2; bases outside the gene matches: 9. The CDR3 loop reads CASSAPGQPPGNTIYF. CDR3 nucleotide sequence: TGTGCCAGCAGTGCTCCGGGACAGCCACCTGGAAACACCATATATTTT.

The chain couples TRBV6-5 to TRBJ1-4, with D possibly being TRBD1 (6 bases). The CDR3 totals 14 residues. Germline V gene lookup returns CDR1 MNHEY and CDR2 SVGAGI. V was pared by 4 bases and J by 7 bases, with 13 bases between. The CDR3 sequence is CASSSRQAFEKLFF. The CDR3 region has the DNA TGTGCCAGCAGTTCTAGACAGGCCTTTGAAAAACTGTTTTTT.

The rearrangement joins TRBV12-3 or TRBV12-4 to TRBJ2-2; TRBD1 aligns across 8 bases. This CDR3 comprises 13 residues. The CDR3 loop reads CGSGQGNTGELFF. The CDR3 DNA is TGTGGTAGCGGACAGGGGAACACCGGGGAGCTGTTTTTT.

The rearrangement joins TRBV7-9 to TRBJ2-2; D may match TRBD1 or TRBD2 (5 bases each). The CDR3 extends over 17 amino acids. Germline V gene sequence: CDR1 SEHNR, CDR2 FQNEAQ (reference sequence). Trimming took off 2 bases at V and 0 bases at J, with 13 bases between the two ends. The CDR3 here is CASSLRGTAPNTGELFF. The CDR3 DNA sequence: TGTGCCAGCAGCTTACGAGGGACCGCACCGAACACCGGGGAGCTGTTTTTT.

This sequence joins TRBV7-2 and TRBJ2-5; D not certain. Trimming removed 3 bases at V and 1 base at J, with 6 bases between. Germline lookup yields CDR1 SGHTA and CDR2 FQGNSA. CDR3 length equals 13 residues. CDR3 region: CASSFSVQETQYF. CDR3 bases: TGTGCCAGCAGCTTTTCAGTCCAAGAGACCCAGTACTTC.

In its sample, this clonotype was seen a few times. This chain joins TRBV7-3 and TRBJ2-1, with D perhaps TRBD1 or TRBD2 (5 bases each). The CDR3 extends over 16 amino acids. Per the germline V gene, CDR1 is SGHTA and CDR2 is FQGTGA. V lost 1 base and J lost 7, with 17 bases in between. CDR3 nucleotide sequence: TGTGCCAGCAGCTTAAACCCCGGGACGCGCATGAATGAGCAGTTCTTC. Its protein is CASSLNPGTRMNEQFF.

This clonotype has more than one count but fewer than ten. The genes are TRBV7-9 and TRBJ1-2; D ambiguous. Trimming removed 7 bases from V and 3 bases from J, with 9 bases in between. The CDR3 sequence is 12 residues long. The germline V gene has CDR1 SEHNR and CDR2 FQNEAQ (reference sequence). DNA for the CDR3: TGTGCCAGCAACCCTCAGGACTATGGCTACACCTTC. Its translation: CASNPQDYGYTF.

The chain is built from TRBV27 and TRBJ2-5; D call uncertain. CDR1 MNHEY and CDR2 SMNVEV come from the germline V gene (reference sequence). CDR3 length: 15 residues. The ends were cut back, 7 bases at V and 4 bases at J, with 19 bases in the middle. DNA for the CDR3: TGTGCCAGCAACCCAAATGGGGTGCAAAGAGAGACCCAGTACTTC. Amino acid sequence: CASNPNGVQRETQYF.

This chain's CDR3 is CASSSRGGTGELFF. CDR3 DNA sequence: TGTGCCAGCAGTTCACGGGGGGGGACCGGGGAGCTGTTTTTT. This chain links TRBV12-3 or TRBV12-4 with TRBJ2-2; 8 bases are shared with TRBD2. CDR3 size: 14 residues. The V gene end was trimmed by 4 bases and the J gene end by 5 bases; junction bases not matched to a gene: 3.

CDR3 protein: CASSPRDGISTDTQYF. CDR3 bases: TGTGCCAGCTCACCCAGGGACGGAATTAGCACAGATACGCAGTATTTT. The chain uses TRBV18 and TRBJ2-3; TRBD1 or TRBD2 may be the D gene (5 bases each). There are 16 residues in the CDR3. The germline V gene has CDR1 KGHSH and CDR2 LQKENI. Trimming cost V 3 bases and J 0 bases, with 13 bases left between them. The whole variable domain, remainder taken from reference TRBV18 and TRBJ2-3, is NAGVMQNPRHLVRRRGQEARLRCSPMKGHSHVYWYRQLPEEGLKFMVYLQKENIIDESGMPKERFSAEFPKEGPSILRIQQVVRGDSAAYFCASSPRDGISTDTQYFGPGTRLTVL.

The chain joins TRBV20-1 to TRBJ2-3; unclear D gene. CDR3 length: 15 residues. Germline V CDR1 and CDR2: DFQATT, SNEGSKA (reference sequence). The V end lost 4 bases, the J end lost 2 bases, and 16 bases lay between the germline ends. The CDR3 region is CSATSRTENTDTQYF. DNA of the CDR3: TGCAGTGCTACCTCCCGGACGGAAAACACAGATACGCAGTATTTT.

Note on this clonotype: A single base separates this from a much larger clone, so it may be a read error. Likely a read error: the CDR3 ends without its conserved phenylalanine or tryptophan. The genes are TRBV28 and TRBJ2-7, with D maybe TRBD2 (6 bases). CDR3 size: 14 residues. Germline V CDR1 and CDR2: MDHEN, SYDVKM. Trimming took 7 bases from V and 4 from J, leaving 17 bases between them. The CDR3 sequence is CASNFPGERYEQYL. DNA for the CDR3: TGTGCCAGCAATTTCCCGGGGGAGCGGTACGAGCAGTACCTC.

This clonotype appeared a few times. The J gene is TRBJ2-1, the V gene TRBV4-1, with a possible D match to TRBD2 (6 bases). This CDR3 comprises 14 residues. CDR1 and CDR2 from the germline V gene are MGHRA and YSYEKL. V shed 2 bases and J shed 7 bases, with 12 bases lying between them. The CDR3 loop is CASSQTGVANEQFF. The CDR3 coding sequence is TGCGCCAGCAGCCAAACGGGAGTAGCAAATGAGCAGTTCTTC.